This TCR beta chain was captured in a study of blood T cell repertoires in COVID-19. Study details: Both acute and convalescent COVID-19 samples were obtained from the United States, Italy and Spain. T cells, B-cell-depleted T cells, or PBMCs provided the cDNA or gDNA that served as material.

The V gene's germline CDR1 is MDHEN and CDR2 SYDVKM. The length of the CDR3 is 15 residues. V lost 6 bases and J 4 bases, leaving 15 bases between the germline ends. Authors' data handling: Cell counts per sample came from amplifying reference gene primers. Produced via immunoSEQ multiplex PCR; TCRdb's table is partial and in-frame only. V and J calls and clone size are those listed in that table; D and trimming were worked out from the DNA. The repertoire has approximately 140,000 clones, approximately 88% of them found once; the top ten carry under 2.5%. Specimen: peripheral blood. V is TRBV28 and J is TRBJ1-4; the D is unclear. This TCR came from a man in his 70s with acute or convalescent COVID-19. The CDR3, as DNA: TGTGCCAGCAGCTCCGGCGGGCCATTTAATGAAAAACTGTTTTTT. Its translation is CASSSGGPFNEKLFF.